The clone carrying this T cell receptor (beta chain) was seen a few times. Antigen specificity is unknown. The entry originates in a study of T cells after yellow fever vaccination. For the study at large: Low-cell-number fractions underwent preparation using SMART-Seq v4 Ultra Low Input. Study-level findings and limits: Repertoires sorted by FACS could include abundant clonotypes that are contaminants from the bulk population. Reappearance after the booster was observed for most primary-vaccination clones (roughly 96% CD4, more than 70% CD8).

It was through 5'RACE template switching that TCR cDNA was made, with a universal primer site and UMIs added. TCRdb fed the 5' RACE reads into MiXCR, producing one record per CDR3 protein. In the table there are 450,000 to 600,000 distinct CDR3 sequences, 17% of which are singletons. The CDR3 totals 14 residues. V was pared by 1 base and J by 0 bases, with 8 bases between. Germline-derived CDR1 and CDR2 are SQVTM and ANQGSEA. The V call is TRBV29-1, the J call TRBJ2-3; possible D gene TRBD2, 6 bases. This receptor was identified in a man aged 18-30 years who received the YFV17D yellow fever vaccine. The starting material was PBMCs, obtained roughly 5 days after the first yellow fever vaccination. The CDR3 bases are TGCAGCGTTGAAGGGCGGGGCAGCACAGATACGCAGTATTTT. Translation: CSVEGRGSTDTQYF.